One and the same sample provided the 14 T cell receptor beta chains below, sequenced in a study of graft-versus-host responses after intestinal transplantation (dated by TCRdb to the early 2020s). Intraepithelial and lamina propria lymphocytes were isolated from graft specimens using dithiothreitol, EDTA incubations and collagenase D digestion. Library creation used the immunoSEQ multiplex PCR assay. TCRdb re-hosts the immuneACCESS table, in-frame sequences only. Its copies lack some clones; in the studies checked, an unresolved V gene accounts for under half of them, and the cause for the rest is not known. This sample is represented by 60,000 to 65,000 clones; approximately 91% of them were singletons. The leading ten clones occupy about 1.7% of the sample. The sequences come from ileum tissue, collected around 350 days after transplant. Source of these receptors: a human patient who received an intestinal transplant, so some T cells may come from the graft donor.

The chain recombines TRBV6-5 with TRBJ2-3; 12 nucleotides match TRBD2. In germline, CDR1 is MNHEY, CDR2 SVGAGI. The CDR3 length is 14 residues. V was clipped by 8 bases and J by 0 bases; unmatched bases: 0. The CDR3 bases are TGTGCCAGCCTAGCGGGGGGGAGCACAGATACGCAGTATTTT. It specifies CASLAGGSTDTQYF.

The chain couples TRBV9 to TRBJ1-1, with D tentatively TRBD1 (5 bases). Trimming shortened V by 0 bases and J by 3 bases, and 15 bases separated the two germline ends. Germline assignment: CDR1 SGDLS and CDR2 YYNGEE. The CDR3 length is 16 residues. CDR3 sequence reads: CASSVGGRGTHTEAFF. The DNA for the CDR3 is TGTGCCAGCAGCGTAGGCGGACGGGGGACTCACACTGAAGCTTTCTTT.

The chain uses TRBV9 and TRBJ2-7, with 10 positions matching TRBD2. With V trimmed by 2 bases and J by 7 bases, 9 bases remained unmatched. CDR1 is SGDLS and CDR2 is YYNGEE in the germline V gene. This CDR3 is built from 15 residues. The CDR3 DNA reads TGTGCCAGCAGCGTCGGACTAGCGGCTTTAGGGGAGCAGTACTTC. Translation gives CASSVGLAALGEQYF.

The chain recombines TRBV6-5 with TRBJ2-7, with 7 nucleotides matching TRBD2. Losses at the gene ends were 5 bases for V and 5 bases for J; bases not matched to a gene: 9. The CDR3 is 14 amino acids. Per the germline V gene, CDR1 is MNHEY and CDR2 is SVGAGI. The CDR3 here is CASSIIAGNNEQYF. DNA for the CDR3: TGTGCCAGCAGTATAATAGCGGGTAACAACGAGCAGTACTTC.

The chain uses TRBV11-3 and TRBJ1-3, with a possible D match to TRBD1 (5 bases). V was trimmed by 2 bases and J by 0 bases, leaving 8 bases between them. The CDR3 totals 15 residues. CDR1 is SGHNT, CDR2 YENEEA, per germline. CDR3 DNA sequence: TGTGCCAGCAGCTTATACCAGGGCTCTGGAAACACCATATATTTT. Translation: CASSLYQGSGNTIYF. Combining the CDR3 with reference TRBV11-3 and TRBJ1-3 gives the whole variable domain EAGVVQSPRYKIIEKKQPVAFWCNPISGHNTLYWYLQNLGQGPELLIRYENEEAVDDSQLPKDRFSAERLKGVDSTLKIQPAELGDSAVYLCASSLYQGSGNTIYFGEGSWLTVV.

This clone was picked up a small number of times. The rearrangement uses TRBV2 and TRBJ2-4, with TRBD1 matching 7 bases. The CDR3 sequence is 17 residues long. Germline CDR1 is SNHLY and CDR2 is FYNNEI. The trim removed 6 bases at V and 1 base at J, leaving 12 bases unmatched. The CDR3 DNA reads as TGTGCCAGCAGGTTACAGGGGCCCGCCTCTGCCAAAAACATTCAGTACTTC. It specifies CASRLQGPASAKNIQYF.

The V gene is TRBV6-6, the J gene TRBJ2-7; no firm D call. The CDR3 extends over 11 amino acids. Trimming cost V 4 bases and J 7 bases, with 8 bases left between them. Germline V gene lookup returns CDR1 MNHNY and CDR2 SVGAGI (reference sequence). The chain's CDR3 is CASSFETEQYF. Written as DNA, the CDR3 is TGTGCCAGCAGTTTCGAGACGGAGCAGTACTTC.

The chain couples TRBV28 to TRBJ1-5; maybe TRBD1 (5 bases). Deletions cut 2 bases from V and 1 base from J, with 9 bases between. The germline gives CDR1 MDHEN, CDR2 SYDVKM. The CDR3 spans 15 residues. CDR3 amino acids: CASSLTGESNQPQHF. CDR3 bases: TGTGCCAGCAGTTTAACAGGCGAGAGCAATCAGCCCCAGCATTTT.

The chain couples TRBV18 to TRBJ1-1; D gene uncertain. The CDR3 is made up of 15 amino acids. CDR1 is KGHSH, CDR2 LQKENI, per germline. Deletions cut 1 base from V and 3 bases from J, with 12 bases between. This CDR3 reads CASSPRQVQDTEAFF. The DNA for the CDR3 is TGTGCCAGCTCACCACGTCAGGTTCAGGACACTGAAGCTTTCTTT.

V usage is TRBV14 and J usage is TRBJ1-1; D not resolved. Germline V CDR1 and CDR2: SGHDN, FVKESK. V lost 7 bases, J lost 0 bases, and 9 bases lay in between. The CDR3 covers 13 residues. The CDR3 coding sequence is TGTGCCAGCACGTTGTTAATGAACACTGAAGCTTTCTTT. Translated, it gives CASTLLMNTEAFF.

The CDR3 coding sequence is TGTGCCAGCTCACCTGCCAGACATTCGGATACGCAGTATTTT. Its translation: CASSPARHSDTQYF. The chain combines TRBV18 with TRBJ2-3; no reliable D call. V was cut by 3 bases and J by 6 bases, with 13 bases left in between. The CDR3 has 14 residues. The germline CDR1 and CDR2 sequences are KGHSH and LQKENI.

This clone was counted once. The chain recombines TRBV28 with TRBJ1-5; D is possibly TRBD1 (5 bases). The CDR3 has 13 residues. V gave up 1 base and J gave up 4 bases, with 5 bases separating them. Germline loops: CDR1 MDHEN, CDR2 SYDVKM. CDR3 coding DNA: TGTGCCAGCAGTTTATACAGGAATCAGCCCCAGCATTTT. It specifies CASSLYRNQPQHF.

V and J are TRBV6-5 and TRBJ2-1; 7 bases line up with TRBD1. The germline gives CDR1 MNHEY, CDR2 SVGAGI. The CDR3 is 16 amino acids. The J segment lost 7 bases and the V segment lost 0 bases, leaving 9 bases of the junction unmatched. The CDR3 loop reads CASSYSRGLKKNEQFF. The CDR3 bases are TGTGCCAGCAGTTACTCGAGGGGGCTGAAAAAAAATGAGCAGTTCTTC.

This chain connects TRBV4-2 to TRBJ2-5, with 13 bases aligning to TRBD2. The assigned J gene may be wrong: the sequence end matches TRBJ2-7 better. CDR3 length equals 18 residues. Germline V gene lookup returns CDR1 LGHNA and CDR2 YNFKEQ. The CDR3 DNA follows: TGTGCCAGCAGCCTATCCGGGACTAGCGGGACTCGTTTTGGCGAGCAGTACTTC. Translation gives CASSLSGTSGTRFGEQYF.